This paragraph covers one T cell receptor beta chain sequence. TCRdb's table, derived via immunoSEQ multiplex PCR, lists solely in-frame clones and lacks some. The top ten clones hold more than 1.5% of a sample with about 47,000 clones, more than 75% of them seen once. These data are taken from a study of PD-L1 blockade in urothelial cancer. Study background: The number of prior chemotherapy regimens per patient was 0 to 3. Blood underwent analysis 3 weeks (second dose) and 6 weeks after treatment began.

Time point noted: pretreatment peripheral blood. Each patient gave between 1 and 8 samples of peripheral blood mononuclear cells, which were collected pretreatment and during treatment. The germline V gene encodes CDR1 SQVTM and CDR2 ANQGSEA. Losses at the gene ends were 5 bases for V and 1 base for J; bases not matched to a gene: 5. The CDR3 length is 16 residues. This TCR was recovered from a man in his forties or fifties with urothelial cancer. The rearrangement links TRBV29-1 to TRBJ2-3, with 14 bases lining up with TRBD2. This specimen consisted of PBMCs, obtained around atezolizumab (anti-PD-L1) treatment. CDR3 region: CSVFAGLAGGTDTQYF. The CDR3 DNA is TGCAGCGTTTTTGCGGGACTAGCGGGGGGCACAGATACGCAGTATTTT.